This passage covers 4 T cell receptor beta chains from one sample sequenced in a study of early T cells in non-severe SARS-CoV-2 infection. From the 5' RACE reads, TCRdb called clonotypes with MiXCR, one entry per CDR3 protein. The sample has around 58,000 distinct CDR3 sequences, 4.9% seen once. Sample: whole blood. These TCRs come from an adult who was a healthcare worker with PCR-confirmed SARS-CoV-2 infection or an uninfected control (not recorded which).

There are many counts of this clonotype. The gene calls are TRBV7-2 and TRBJ1-5, with a possible D match to TRBD1 (5 bases). The CDR3 totals 13 residues. Germline lookup yields CDR1 SGHTA and CDR2 FQGNSA. Trimming took off 4 bases at V and 6 bases at J, with 10 bases between the two ends. CDR3 nucleotides: TGTGCCAGCAGCTCAAGCCAGGGTCAGCCCCAGCATTTT. Translation gives CASSSSQGQPQHF. The full variable domain, rest sourced from reference TRBV7-2 and TRBJ1-5, is GAGVSQSPSNKVTEKGKDVELRCDPISGHTALYWYRQSLGQGLEFLIYFQGNSAPDKSGLPSDRFSAERTGGSVSTLTIQRTQQEDSAVYLCASSSSQGQPQHFGDGTRLSIL.

In its sample, this clonotype was seen a few times. The chain carries TRBV7-9 and TRBJ2-2; TRBD1 matches at 7 bases. CDR3 length equals 13 residues. Germline-derived CDR1 and CDR2 are SEHNR and FQNEAQ (reference sequence). Germline trimming cut 7 bases from V and 5 bases from J; bases unmatched to any gene: 4. The CDR3 DNA follows: TGTGCCAGCACCACAGGGGATACCGGGGAGCTGTTTTTT. Protein sequence: CASTTGDTGELFF.

This clonotype was picked up many times. The chain employs TRBV5-1 and TRBJ2-1; no reliable D call. V lost 3 bases, J lost 4 bases, and 8 bases lay in between. Germline CDR1 SGHRS, CDR2 YFSETQ. CDR3 length: 13 residues. Written as DNA, the CDR3 is TGCGCCAGCAGCTGGGCGCTTTACAATGAGCAGTTCTTC. Its protein is CASSWALYNEQFF.

On this clonotype: Just one base apart from a much larger clone, this may be a read error. The chain is built from TRBV19 and TRBJ2-3; D not resolved. Germline V lookup: CDR1 LNHDA, CDR2 SQIVND (reference sequence). CDR3 length: 17 residues. The CDR3 is CASSIETGRYSTDTQNF. The CDR3 nucleotides are TGTGCCAGTAGTATCGAGACTGGGCGGTATAGCACAGATACGCAGAATTTT.